This passage covers 26 T cell receptor beta chains from one sample sequenced in a study of monozygotic twins with inflammatory bowel disease. TCRdb reanalyzed the 5' RACE reads and collapses them to one entry per CDR3 protein, without DNA. The table lists a few hundred thousand distinct CDR3 sequences, with roughly 5.2% in the top ten. The sequenced sample consisted of blood. Receptor source: a human donor with ulcerative colitis or Crohn's disease, or a healthy co-twin of an affected twin (not recorded which).

This chain uses TRBV7-2 with TRBJ2-1; checking the TCRdb D call of TRBD2 is not possible without DNA. The CDR3 is 12 amino acids. Germline V gene data show CDR1 as SGHTA and CDR2 as FQGNSA. CDR3 region: CASSLGGGEQFF.

V usage is TRBV5-4 and J usage is TRBJ1-1. Germline values: CDR1 SGHNT, CDR2 YYREEE (reference sequence). CDR3 length equals 14 residues. The CDR3 spells CASSLTAGTTEAFF.

The genes are TRBV10-3 and TRBJ2-7; TCRdb names TRBD1, which stays unverified in the absence of DNA. CDR1 and CDR2 (germline): ENHRY, SYGVKD. The length of the CDR3 is 14 residues. The CDR3 spells CAISGGQLNYEQYF.

This sequence joins TRBV15 and TRBJ1-2; with no DNA, the TCRdb D assignment of TRBD1 cannot be verified. CDR3 length equals 15 residues. Germline CDR1 LNHNV, CDR2 YYDKDF (reference sequence). CDR3 residues: CATSRDWGAPTGYTF.

The V gene is TRBV11-2, the J gene TRBJ2-3. Germline CDR1 reads SGHAT; CDR2 reads FQNNGV. The CDR3 is 15 residues long. CDR3 loop: CASSLAVSGTDTQYF. Together with reference TRBV11-2 and TRBJ2-3, the CDR3 gives the full variable domain: EAGVAQSPRYKIIEKRQSVAFWCNPISGHATLYWYQQILGQGPKLLIQFQNNGVVDDSQLPKDRFSAERLKGVDSTLKIQPAKLEDSAVYLCASSLAVSGTDTQYFGPGTRLTVL.

The gene calls are TRBV28 and TRBJ2-6. CDR1 MDHEN and CDR2 SYDVKM come from the germline V gene. CDR3 length equals 19 residues. CDR3 in amino acids: CASSGQVEQVHSGANVLTF.

The gene calls are TRBV6-5 and TRBJ2-5; TCRdb calls TRBD1, which cannot be checked without DNA. Germline CDR1 reads MNHEY; CDR2 reads SVGAGI. The CDR3 is 18 residues long. CDR3 sequence: CASSYYRLVGQGPETQYF.

The chain recombines TRBV12-3 or TRBV12-4 with TRBJ1-6. The CDR3 contains 13 residues. CDR3 in amino acids: CASSFRDRAPLHF.

The V and J genes are TRBV6-6 and TRBJ2-2; TCRdb names TRBD2, which stays unverified in the absence of DNA. CDR3 length: 13 residues. CDR1 MNHNY and CDR2 SVGAGI come from the germline V gene (reference sequence). The CDR3 protein is CAGRLAGVGELIF.

The chain employs TRBV6-2 or TRBV6-3 and TRBJ2-2; TCRdb reports TRBD2, a call that lacks DNA to check it against. CDR1 and CDR2 (germline): MNHEY, SVGEGT. CDR3 length: 16 residues. The CDR3 loop is CASSYILAGTTGELFF.

The chain combines TRBV12-3 or TRBV12-4 with TRBJ2-5; the TCRdb D gene call, TRBD1, has no DNA to confirm it. The CDR3 is made up of 14 amino acids. CDR3 protein: CASSLSRTEETQYF.

The chain recombines TRBV4-3 with TRBJ2-4; absent DNA, TCRdb's TRBD1 call cannot be checked. The germline gives CDR1 LGHNA, CDR2 YSLEER. CDR3 size: 18 residues. The CDR3 region is CASSQAGTGGAGVGIQYF.

CDR3 amino acids: CSVHVGNGYTF. The rearrangement uses TRBV29-1 and TRBJ1-2. The CDR3 loop spans 11 amino acids. Germline assignment: CDR1 SQVTM and CDR2 ANQGSEA.

This chain uses TRBV27 with TRBJ2-1; TCRdb outputs TRBD2, but without DNA this stays unchecked. Germline CDR1 and CDR2: MNHEY and SMNVEV (reference sequence). CDR3 length equals 15 residues. This CDR3 reads CASTSRREYNDEQFF.

The genes are TRBV13 and TRBJ2-7. Germline V gives CDR1 PRHDT, CDR2 FYEKMQ (reference sequence). This CDR3 spans 15 amino acids. The CDR3 reads CASSFISLDSYEQYF.

V and J are TRBV27 and TRBJ1-6. The CDR3 runs 18 residues. Germline V gene sequence: CDR1 MNHEY, CDR2 SMNVEV (reference sequence). CDR3 sequence: CASSLWHGRLLYNSPLHF.

The chain recombines TRBV12-3 or TRBV12-4 with TRBJ2-7. This CDR3 is built from 13 residues. CDR3 protein: CASSSEGTSKQYF.

The chain is built from TRBV12-3 or TRBV12-4 and TRBJ2-6; TCRdb's D gene call, TRBD2, goes unchecked for lack of DNA. The CDR3 extends over 13 amino acids. The chain's CDR3 is CGMALSGANVLTF.

CDR3 sequence: CASSYRDTDYGYTF. The chain carries TRBV6-6 and TRBJ1-2; TCRdb gives TRBD1 as the D gene, but with no DNA this cannot be confirmed. The CDR3 is 14 amino acids. Germline CDR1 MNHNY, CDR2 SVGAGI (reference sequence).

The gene calls are TRBV24-1 and TRBJ2-7; the D call of TRBD1 rests on TCRdb alone, since no DNA is present to check it. The CDR3 runs 15 residues. Germline-derived CDR1 and CDR2 are KGHDR and SFDVKD. The CDR3 reads CAISDRGTGGFEQYF.

The V gene is TRBV19, the J gene TRBJ1-1; the TCRdb D gene call, TRBD1, has no DNA to confirm it. This CDR3 contains 14 residues. Per germline, CDR1 LNHDA and CDR2 SQIVND (reference sequence). CDR3 protein: CASSRGGMNTEAFF.

The chain links TRBV5-4 to TRBJ2-2. The CDR3 is 14 amino acids. Per germline, CDR1 SGHNT and CDR2 YYREEE (reference sequence). CDR3 sequence reads: CASSLEAKTGELFF.

J is TRBJ2-2 and V is TRBV29-1; TCRdb gives TRBD1 as the D gene, but with no DNA this cannot be confirmed. The germline CDR1 and CDR2 sequences are SQVTM and ANQGSEA. The CDR3 totals 13 residues. The CDR3 protein is CSVWDSNTGELFF.

This chain links TRBV29-1 with TRBJ1-2. From germline, CDR1 is SQVTM and CDR2 ANQGSEA. The length of the CDR3 is 14 residues. The CDR3 region is CSVEYLRRNYGYTF.

The rearrangement uses TRBV5-6 and TRBJ1-6; TCRdb returns TRBD1, unconfirmable since there is no DNA. CDR3 length: 17 amino acids. Germline V gene lookup returns CDR1 SGHDT and CDR2 YYEEEE. The chain's CDR3 is CASSPLQWGRVGSPLHF.

The chain is built from TRBV12-3 or TRBV12-4 and TRBJ2-5; lacking DNA, the TRBD2 call made by TCRdb goes unchecked. There are 16 residues in the CDR3. CDR3 amino acids: CASSFGTSGSAETQYF.